The rows below give T cell receptor beta chains drawn from one sample of a study of blood T cell repertoires in COVID-19. TCRdb's copy holds only in-frame clones and misses some; the assay was immunoSEQ multiplex PCR. The table lists roughly 80,000 clones, around 80% of them singletons, with approximately 12% in the top ten. Specimen: peripheral blood. The receptors originated from an elderly man with acute or convalescent COVID-19. Each CDR3 is given with its conserved first and last residue. The D gene is left open where the match is weak. Part of the rows lack a size; the others show once, few, many or a class for expanded clones.

.	.	TRBV15	TRBJ2-2	CATRGGGNTGELFF	TGTGCCACCAGGGGGGGAGGGAACACCGGGGAGCTGTTTTTT
TRBD1	.	TRBV2	TRBJ1-5	CASSEGGTGGAQPQHF	TGTGCCAGCAGTGAAGGGGGGACAGGGGGCGCGCAGCCCCAGCATTTT
.	.	TRBV12-5	TRBJ2-2	CASGLNQGNTGELFF	TGTGCTAGTGGTTTGAATCAGGGAAACACCGGGGAGCTGTTTTTT
.	.	TRBV5-1	TRBJ1-5	CASSLGGYSNQPQHF	TGCGCCAGCAGCTTGGGAGGATATAGCAATCAGCCCCAGCATTTT
.	.	TRBV30	TRBJ1-1	CAWSKTGLNTEAFF	TGTGCCTGGAGTAAAACAGGGCTGAACACTGAAGCTTTCTTT
.	.	TRBV19	TRBJ1-4	CASRGAEKLFF	TGTGCCAGTAGGGGAGCAGAAAAACTGTTTTTT
TRBD2	.	TRBV6-5	TRBJ2-1	CASSRLAGNNEQFF	TGTGCCAGCAGTCGACTAGCGGGGAACAATGAGCAGTTCTTC
TRBD2	.	TRBV7-3	TRBJ2-2	CASSLTKASGTNTGELFF	TGTGCCAGCAGCTTAACGAAGGCTAGCGGAACGAACACCGGGGAGCTGTTTTTT
.	.	TRBV7-9	TRBJ2-6	CASSFYRSSGANVLTF	TGTGCCAGCAGCTTCTACAGGAGCTCTGGGGCCAACGTCCTGACTTTC
TRBD1	.	TRBV14	TRBJ1-1	CASSTRQGATNTEAFF	TGTGCCAGCAGCACCCGACAGGGTGCGACGAACACTGAAGCTTTCTTT
.	.	TRBV5-1	TRBJ1-3	CASSLGPGSGNTIYF	TGCGCCAGCAGCTTGGGCCCAGGGTCTGGAAACACCATATATTTT
.	.	TRBV19	TRBJ1-3	CASSTSGNTIYF	TGTGCCAGTAGTACCAGTGGAAACACCATATATTTT
TRBD1	.	TRBV6-5	TRBJ1-2	CASITDRGWGGYTF	TGTGCCAGCATCACAGACAGGGGATGGGGCGGCTACACCTTC
TRBD1	.	TRBV2	TRBJ1-5	CASSAGQNSNQPQHF	TGTGCCAGCAGTGCGGGACAGAATAGCAATCAGCCCCAGCATTTT
.	.	TRBV6-1	TRBJ2-7	CASSELGINEQYF	TGTGCCAGCAGTGAACTAGGCATCAACGAGCAGTACTTC
.	few	TRBV14	TRBJ2-3	CASSQDLGRGYTDTQYF	TGTGCCAGCAGCCAAGATCTGGGCAGGGGTTATACAGATACGCAGTATTTT